This TCR beta chain was recovered during a study of cytomegalovirus exposure and HLA in healthy donors. This clone was counted a single time. Its target is unknown. General observations from the study: Researchers counted approximately 160 TCR beta chains as cytomegalovirus-associated. Most TCRs appeared rarely, but some public TCRs recurred in many donors. Testing in vitro showed a few CMV-associated chains specific for CMV antigens.

Using immunoSEQ multiplex PCR, the repertoire was profiled, and TCRdb retains in-frame clones only, with some absent. Here the sample spans around 250,000 clones, about 92% being singletons. Trimming pared 5 bases from V and 7 bases from J, leaving 12 bases between. The CDR3 has 13 amino acids. Germline V lookup: CDR1 SGHTA, CDR2 FQGTGA. The clonotype was recovered from a woman in her 30s in good health and CMV-seronegative. The chain is built from TRBV7-3 and TRBJ2-1; maybe TRBD1 (5 bases). The source material was PBMCs. The CDR3 DNA is TGTGCCAGCAGCCCCAGGGCCGAAAATGAGCAGTTCTTC. It is translated as CASSPRAENEQFF.